The 6 T cell receptor beta chains below all came from one sample that was sequenced in a study of Graves' ophthalmopathy and Graves' hyperthyroidism. Amplification targeted the TCR beta CDR3 regions, with RNA transcripts as the source material. Amplification began with first-round RT-PCR using HTBI primers, then second-round multiplex PCR was performed. TCRdb reprocessed the multiplex PCR reads with MiXCR, giving one entry per CDR3 protein. The table includes 45,000 to 60,000 distinct CDR3 sequences, around 50% detected once. Sequences were obtained from peripheral blood. Receptors originate from an adult woman with Graves' ophthalmopathy.

This clonotype appeared many times. The J gene is TRBJ2-2, the V gene TRBV28; no definite D call. The germline V and J ends were trimmed by 2 bases and 4 bases, with 5 bases remaining between them. CDR1 is MDHEN, CDR2 SYDVKM, per germline. The CDR3 is 13 amino acids. CDR3 sequence reads: CASSLDSTGELFF. The CDR3 DNA reads as TGTGCCAGCAGTTTAGACTCCACCGGGGAGCTGTTTTTT. Full variable domain (outside the CDR3, taken from reference TRBV28 and TRBJ2-2): DVKVTQSSRYLVKRTGEKVFLECVQDMDHENMFWYRQDPGLGLRLIYFSYDVKMKEKGDIPEGYSVSREKKERFSLILESASTNQTSMYLCASSLDSTGELFFGEGSRLTVL.

The CDR3, as DNA: TGTGCCAGTAATCAACGACTAGCGGGCGGCTACACCTTC. It yields the protein CASNQRLAGGYTF. The chain carries TRBV19 and TRBJ1-2; D is unresolved. CDR3 length: 13 residues. Germline values: CDR1 LNHDA, CDR2 SQIVND (reference sequence). The V end lost 7 bases, the J end lost 8 bases, and 17 bases lay between the germline ends.

About this clonotype: Germline and junction disagree at one end, which may indicate a read error. The chain employs TRBV5-1 and TRBJ2-6; 7 nucleotides align to TRBD2. The V gene's germline CDR1 is SGHRS and CDR2 YFSETQ. This CDR3 comprises 16 residues. CDR3 nucleotides: TGCGCCAGCAGCTTGGTTGGCGGGAGTGGGGCCTACGTCCTGACTTTC. It codes for CASSLVGGSGAYVLTF.

The DNA of the CDR3 is TGTGCCAGCAGCCCGGCGGGGCCGCGGGAGACCCAGTACTTC. This translates into CASSPAGPRETQYF. J is TRBJ2-5 and V is TRBV9, with D possibly matching TRBD2 (6 bases). The germline V and J ends were trimmed by 4 bases and 5 bases, with 15 bases remaining between them. Germline V gene data show CDR1 as SGDLS and CDR2 as YYNGEE. The CDR3 consists of 14 residues.

This clonotype was counted only a few times. This chain connects TRBV19 to TRBJ1-1; D is perhaps TRBD1 (6 bases). Germline CDR1 reads LNHDA; CDR2 reads SQIVND (reference sequence). Trimming cost V 6 bases and J 4 bases, with 24 bases left between them. The CDR3 runs to 17 residues. This CDR3 reads CASSLTFRGSVGTEAFF. CDR3 DNA sequence: TGTGCCAGTAGCCTGACGTTTAGGGGGTCCGTGGGCACTGAAGCTTTCTTT.

Ten or more counts support this clonotype. A much more abundant neighbour one base away suggests this may be a read error. The rearrangement joins TRBV7-2 to TRBJ2-2, with D maybe TRBD2 (5 bases). Per germline, CDR1 SGHTA and CDR2 FQGNSA. CDR3 size: 13 residues. The CDR3 reads CASSLAVTGELSF. The CDR3 nucleotides read TGTGCCAGCAGCTTGGCTGTGACCGGGGAGCTGTCTTTT.